Listed below are T cell receptor beta chains from one sample, sequenced in a study of blood T cell repertoires in COVID-19. Some clones are missing from TCRdb's copy, which holds only in-frame ones; the method was immunoSEQ multiplex PCR. Of about 88,000 clones listed, 87% are singletons. The sample comprised peripheral blood. The receptor source for this set is a male donor with acute or convalescent COVID-19. The CDR3 runs from the conserved cysteine through the conserved F or W. The D gene is left open where the match is weak. A row's size may be missing; if present it is once, few, many or a size class.

TGCGCCAGCAGGTCCGGCGGCGGGGGGTCCACAGATACGCAGTATTTT | CASRSGGGGSTDTQYF | TRBJ2-3 | TRBD2 | - | TRBV5-1
TGTGCCAGCAGTTATCTACAGTTCTCTGGGGCCAACGTCCTGACTTTC | CASSYLQFSGANVLTF | TRBJ2-6 | - | - | TRBV6-5
TGTGCCTGCTCCGTGGCGACAGGGGTCGAGCAGTACTTC | CACSVATGVEQYF | TRBJ2-7 | TRBD1 | - | TRBV19
TGTGCCAGTATTACCCAAGCAGGGGATGAAAACATTCAGTACTTC | CASITQAGDENIQYF | TRBJ2-4 | - | - | TRBV19
TGTGCCAGTAGTCGAGGCAACTATGGCTACACCTTC | CASSRGNYGYTF | TRBJ1-2 | - | - | TRBV19
TGTGCCAGCCAGGGACAGGGTAACTATGGCTACACCTTC | CASQGQGNYGYTF | TRBJ1-2 | TRBD1 | - | TRBV12-3/TRBV12-4
TGTGCCAGCAGTTACTCGACTAGCGGAGCCGAGCAGTACTTC | CASSYSTSGAEQYF | TRBJ2-7 | TRBD2 | - | TRBV6-2/TRBV6-3
TGCAGTGCTAGTTCAAGGACTAGCAGGGAGACCCAGTACTTC | CSASSRTSRETQYF | TRBJ2-5 | TRBD2 | - | TRBV20-1
TGTGCCAGCAGTACCCTGGGGGCGCTGGATGAAAAACTGTTTTTT | CASSTLGALDEKLFF | TRBJ1-4 | - | - | TRBV28
TGTGCCAGCAGGGGGGACAGGGGCTTCGAGCAGTACTTC | CASRGDRGFEQYF | TRBJ2-7 | TRBD1 | - | TRBV12-3/TRBV12-4
TGTGCCACCAGTGAGCCCGGGGGGAACTCCTACAATGAGCAGTTCTTC | CATSEPGGNSYNEQFF | TRBJ2-1 | TRBD2 | - | TRBV24-1
TGTGCCAGCATCAGCGGCGGGGTGGGCACTGAAGCTTTCTTT | CASISGGVGTEAFF | TRBJ1-1 | - | - | TRBV6-5
TGTGCCAGCACCCCGGGGGGCCGCTCCTACGAGCAGTACTTC | CASTPGGRSYEQYF | TRBJ2-7 | - | - | TRBV18
TGTGCCAGCAGCCCAGGGGAGGGCTACGAGCAGTACTTC | CASSPGEGYEQYF | TRBJ2-7 | - | - | TRBV7-9
TGTGCCAGCTCACCTCCTAGCACAGATACGCAGTATTTT | CASSPPSTDTQYF | TRBJ2-3 | - | - | TRBV18
TGTGCCACCAGTGATTCCACAGGTTTCTATGGCTACACCTTC | CATSDSTGFYGYTF | TRBJ1-2 | - | - | TRBV24-1
TGTGCCAGCAGCTTGTCCGGGAGTGGTGTGACCCAGTACTTC | CASSLSGSGVTQYF | TRBJ2-5 | - | - | TRBV5-8
TGTGCCAGCAGTTCCGACAGGGACTGGAGCTCCTACGAGCAGTACTTC | CASSSDRDWSSYEQYF | TRBJ2-7 | - | few | TRBV6-2/TRBV6-3
TGTGCCAGCACGGGACAGAACTATGGCTACACCTTC | CASTGQNYGYTF | TRBJ1-2 | TRBD1 | once | TRBV28
TGTGCCAGCAGCCAGACACAGGGAGGCAATCAGCCCCAGCATTTT | CASSQTQGGNQPQHF | TRBJ1-5 | - | - | TRBV3-1/TRBV3-2
TGTGCCAGCAGTGAACAGGACTTCGAGCAGTACTTC | CASSEQDFEQYF | TRBJ2-7 | - | - | TRBV2
TGTGCCAGCAGTGAAGTGCGGGGTGGCACCTCACCCCTCCACTTT | CASSEVRGGTSPLHF | TRBJ1-6 | - | - | TRBV2
TGCGCCAGCAGCCCCAGCCCAGCGGGGGGGCAGGAGACCCAGTACTTC | CASSPSPAGGQETQYF | TRBJ2-5 | TRBD2 | - | TRBV5-1
TGTGCCAGTAGTGGCGGGGGGTTAAACAATGAGCAGTTCTTC | CASSGGGLNNEQFF | TRBJ2-1 | TRBD2 | once | TRBV19
TGTGCCAGCAGCCAAGATATGTCAGGGACTAACTATGGCTACACCTTC | CASSQDMSGTNYGYTF | TRBJ1-2 | - | - | TRBV3-1/TRBV3-2
TGTGCCAGCCTCGGGTTTCGGGGGGCGTACGAGCAGTACTTC | CASLGFRGAYEQYF | TRBJ2-7 | - | - | TRBV2
TGTGCCAGCAGCTTCCGACAGGGTCCGACCTACGAGCAGTACTTC | CASSFRQGPTYEQYF | TRBJ2-7 | TRBD1 | - | TRBV7-6
TGTGCCAGCAGCTTAGTGAGACAGGTACCCCAGGATGAAAAACTGTTTTTT | CASSLVRQVPQDEKLFF | TRBJ1-4 | - | - | TRBV7-6
TGTGCCAGCAGCCACACCGGACTAGCGGATGAGCAGTTCTTC | CASSHTGLADEQFF | TRBJ2-1 | TRBD2 | - | TRBV3-1/TRBV3-2
TGTGCCAGCAGCTTAATAACAAGGGGCACTGAAGCTTTCTTT | CASSLITRGTEAFF | TRBJ1-1 | - | - | TRBV7-2
TGCGCCACCTCGGGGAGCGGGGGCACAGATACGCAGTATTTT | CATSGSGGTDTQYF | TRBJ2-3 | TRBD2 | - | TRBV5-1
TGTGCCAGCAGTGAAATCCCCATGAGCTCTGGAAACACCATATATTTT | CASSEIPMSSGNTIYF | TRBJ1-3 | - | few | TRBV6-1
TGTGCCAGCAGTGAAAGAACGGACTGGGTGTATGGCTACACCTTC | CASSERTDWVYGYTF | TRBJ1-2 | - | - | TRBV6-1
TGTGCCAGTAGTTTACGGGGACAGACAAACACTGAAGCTTTCTTT | CASSLRGQTNTEAFF | TRBJ1-1 | TRBD1 | - | TRBV19
TGTGCCAGCAGCCCTCGATACATGCGGAATGGCTACACCTTC | CASSPRYMRNGYTF | TRBJ1-2 | - | few | TRBV5-6
TGTGCCAGCAGCAAGGGGGACAGGGTGGTGGTGCATACTAATTACAATGAGCAGTTCTTC | CASSKGDRVVVHTNYNEQFF | TRBJ2-1 | - | - | TRBV21-1
TGTGCCACCAGTGATTTGTTGCAGGGGTCCGCAGATACGCAGTATTTT | CATSDLLQGSADTQYF | TRBJ2-3 | - | - | TRBV24-1
TGTGCCAGCAGATTTTTAGCGGGGGAGCAGTTCTTC | CASRFLAGEQFF | TRBJ2-1 | TRBD2 | few | TRBV27
TGTGCCAGCAGCACCCTCGGCAGGCCTGTCACAGATACGCAGTATTTT | CASSTLGRPVTDTQYF | TRBJ2-3 | - | - | TRBV28
TGCGCCAGCAGCTTGGACGTAGGGAGTAGCACAGATACGCAGTATTTT | CASSLDVGSSTDTQYF | TRBJ2-3 | - | - | TRBV5-1
TGTGCCAGCAGCCGGGGCTGGGACCAAGAGACCCAGTACTTC | CASSRGWDQETQYF | TRBJ2-5 | - | - | TRBV3-1/TRBV3-2
TGTGCCAGCAGCCTGCGGCGCGGGGGGGTAGGCAATGAGCAGTTCTTC | CASSLRRGGVGNEQFF | TRBJ2-1 | TRBD2 | - | TRBV7-2
TGTGCCTGGAGTCCAGGCGACAGGTACGGGGAGACCCAGTACTTC | CAWSPGDRYGETQYF | TRBJ2-5 | - | - | TRBV30
TGTGCCAGCAGCTCCGGGACAGGAAAAGAAGTGGAGCTGTTTTTT | CASSSGTGKEVELFF | TRBJ2-2 | TRBD1 | - | TRBV11-1
TGTGCCAGCAGCCCACTTTTTCGGACAGGACCTTCTAACTATGGCTACACCTTC | CASSPLFRTGPSNYGYTF | TRBJ1-2 | TRBD1 | once | TRBV9
TGTGCCAGCAGCTTCTCCTCGGGGGGTCCGCCCCAGCATTTT | CASSFSSGGPPQHF | TRBJ1-5 | - | - | TRBV5-6
TGTGCCAGTAGCCCATCAGGCTTCCAGCCCCAGCATTTT | CASSPSGFQPQHF | TRBJ1-5 | - | - | TRBV19
TGTGCCAGCACGGTACAGGGGAATAGCAATCAGCCCCAGCATTTT | CASTVQGNSNQPQHF | TRBJ1-5 | TRBD1 | - | TRBV2
TGTGCCAGCAGCTTGACTAGCGGGGGCTACGAGCAGTACTTC | CASSLTSGGYEQYF | TRBJ2-7 | TRBD2 | - | TRBV7-9